This TCR beta chain was identified during a study of T-cell reconstitution after alpha-beta-depleted transplantation in children. Study observations and caveats: Some patients owed their high day-60 TCRbeta diversity to surviving recipient T cells and thymic progenitors. In patients about two months after transplant, alpha-beta T cells reportedly arose from several hundred expanded graft clones. From newly produced T cells came most of the T-cell counts and diversity one year after transplant.

This clonotype was seen only a few times. Its antigen is not known. Preparing the TCRbeta library involved the use of unique molecular identifiers. TCRdb reprocessed the PCR reads via MiXCR and lists one record per CDR3 protein. The sample gives 450,000 to 550,000 distinct CDR3 sequences, approximately 10% of which show up once; roughly 15% is in the top ten. V was pared by 3 bases and J by 4 bases, with 14 bases between. The germline V gene encodes CDR1 SGDLS and CDR2 YYNGEE. The CDR3 is 15 amino acids. This specimen consisted of PBMCs, mostly from graft donor cells, obtained 180 days after TCRalphabeta/CD19-depleted stem cell transplant. This sequence originates from a female patient between 2 and 15 years old who had a stem cell transplant for aplastic anemia, so the T cells may come from the graft donor. This chain joins TRBV9 and TRBJ1-5; D not certain. CDR3 DNA: TGTGCCAGCAGCGAGGGAGGCAGCCCGAATCAGCCCCAGCATTTT. Its translation: CASSEGGSPNQPQHF.